These T cell receptor beta chains were read from a single sample in a study of PD-1 blockade in classical Hodgkin lymphoma. Data came from immunoSEQ multiplex PCR; TCRdb stores just in-frame clones and leaves some out. The repertoire holds approximately 160,000 clones, with around four fifths as singletons. Sequenced here: peripheral blood mononuclear cells (PBMCs), sampled before the second cycle of nivolumab. The receptor set was obtained from a human donor with classical Hodgkin lymphoma. Each CDR3 is given with its conserved first and last residue. A D gene is named only where the DNA matches it firmly. A clone size is listed for some rows: how often the clone was seen (once, few, many), or a class if it is expanded.

J gene: TRBJ1-5
V gene: TRBV6-1
clone size: .
D gene: .
CDR3 DNA: TGTGCCAGCAGTGAAAGACAGGTGGGGCAGCCCCAGCATTTT
CDR3 protein: CASSERQVGQPQHF

J gene: TRBJ2-7
V gene: TRBV5-1
clone size: .
D gene: .
CDR3 DNA: TGCGCCAGCAGCTTGGCAGGGCTATACTACGAGCAGTACTTC
CDR3 protein: CASSLAGLYYEQYF

J gene: TRBJ2-7
V gene: TRBV19
clone size: few
D gene: .
CDR3 DNA: TGTGCCAGTAGTATGGACTACTCCTACGAGCAGTACTTC
CDR3 protein: CASSMDYSYEQYF

J gene: TRBJ1-5
V gene: TRBV7-9
clone size: .
D gene: .
CDR3 DNA: TGTGCCAGCAGCGAGACAGGACTGAATCAGCCCCAGCATTTT
CDR3 protein: CASSETGLNQPQHF

J gene: TRBJ1-3
V gene: TRBV5-1
clone size: once
D gene: .
CDR3 DNA: TGCGCCAGCAGCACCCCGGGGGGAAACACCATATATTTT
CDR3 protein: CASSTPGGNTIYF

J gene: TRBJ2-2
V gene: TRBV9
clone size: .
D gene: TRBD2
CDR3 DNA: TGTGCCAGCAGCGTAGAGGCTAGCGGGAGTTACTACGGCGGGGAGCTGTTTTTT
CDR3 protein: CASSVEASGSYYGGELFF

J gene: TRBJ1-1
V gene: TRBV7-9
clone size: .
D gene: .
CDR3 DNA: TGTGCCAGCAGCCGATCCATGAACACTGAAGCTTTCTTT
CDR3 protein: CASSRSMNTEAFF

J gene: TRBJ2-7
V gene: TRBV19
clone size: few
D gene: TRBD2
CDR3 DNA: TGTGCCAGTAGTACACGGACTAGCGGGCTTTACGAGCAGTACTTC
CDR3 protein: CASSTRTSGLYEQYF

J gene: TRBJ2-7
V gene: TRBV6-6
clone size: .
D gene: .
CDR3 DNA: TGTGCCAGCACGCAAGCGGATACCTACGAGCAGTACTTC
CDR3 protein: CASTQADTYEQYF

J gene: TRBJ1-4
V gene: TRBV19
clone size: many
D gene: .
CDR3 DNA: TGTGCCAGTAGTATGGCTAGCAGGAATGCAACTAATGAAAAACTGTTTTTT
CDR3 protein: CASSMASRNATNEKLFF

J gene: TRBJ1-6
V gene: TRBV6-6
clone size: .
D gene: .
CDR3 DNA: TGTGCCAGCAGTTTGGAGGTCAGGGGCTGGGGTTCACCCCTCCACTTT
CDR3 protein: CASSLEVRGWGSPLHF

J gene: TRBJ1-5
V gene: TRBV6-5
clone size: .
D gene: .
CDR3 DNA: TGTGCCAGCAGTTACTTGGCTAGCAATCAGCCCCAGCATTTT
CDR3 protein: CASSYLASNQPQHF

J gene: TRBJ1-1
V gene: TRBV27
clone size: .
D gene: .
CDR3 DNA: TGTGCCAGCAGGATAATTGGGGGGAACACTGAAGCTTTCTTT
CDR3 protein: CASRIIGGNTEAFF

J gene: TRBJ1-2
V gene: TRBV6-1
clone size: .
D gene: .
CDR3 DNA: TGTGCCAGCAGTGAAGGCCCGGGGGGCTATGGCTACACCTTC
CDR3 protein: CASSEGPGGYGYTF

J gene: TRBJ1-6
V gene: TRBV6-6
clone size: .
D gene: .
CDR3 DNA: TGTGCCAGCAGTTCCCGATCCGATTCACCCCTCCACTTT
CDR3 protein: CASSSRSDSPLHF

J gene: TRBJ1-4
V gene: TRBV6-5
clone size: .
D gene: .
CDR3 DNA: TGTGCCAGCAGTTACTACGGGCCTGAAAAACTGTTTTTT
CDR3 protein: CASSYYGPEKLFF

J gene: TRBJ2-7
V gene: TRBV19
clone size: .
D gene: TRBD1
CDR3 DNA: TGTGCCAGTCCCGGGACAGGTGCCTACGAGCAGTACTTC
CDR3 protein: CASPGTGAYEQYF

J gene: TRBJ1-3
V gene: TRBV5-1
clone size: .
D gene: .
CDR3 DNA: TGCGTCAGCAGCCTTGCCGCGCAGGGCTCTGGAAACACCATATATTTT
CDR3 protein: CVSSLAAQGSGNTIYF

J gene: TRBJ2-7
V gene: TRBV7-9
clone size: .
D gene: .
CDR3 DNA: TGTGCCAGCAGCCTCCGCTCCTTTGGCGAGCAGTACTTC
CDR3 protein: CASSLRSFGEQYF

J gene: TRBJ2-3
V gene: TRBV10-3
clone size: .
D gene: .
CDR3 DNA: TGTGCCATCAGGGGGACCGAAAGCCCAGATACGCAGTATTTT
CDR3 protein: CAIRGTESPDTQYF

J gene: TRBJ1-3
V gene: TRBV4-1
clone size: .
D gene: .
CDR3 DNA: TGCGCCAGCAGCCAAGTGGGGACAACGGAACTTATTAGAGGAAACACCATATATTTT
CDR3 protein: CASSQVGTTELIRGNTIYF

J gene: TRBJ1-2
V gene: TRBV19
clone size: .
D gene: .
CDR3 DNA: TGTGCCAGTAATCGTGGGGCGCACGGTGGCTACACCTTC
CDR3 protein: CASNRGAHGGYTF

J gene: TRBJ2-7
V gene: TRBV7-2
clone size: .
D gene: TRBD2
CDR3 DNA: TGTGCCAGCAGCTTAGATTTCCTAGCGGGAAATGAGCAGTACTTC
CDR3 protein: CASSLDFLAGNEQYF

J gene: TRBJ2-3
V gene: TRBV21-1
clone size: once
D gene: .
CDR3 DNA: TGTGCCAGCACCATAGACGGCTATGGACAGGGAGCAGATACGCAGTATTTT
CDR3 protein: CASTIDGYGQGADTQYF

J gene: TRBJ2-2
V gene: TRBV5-5
clone size: .
D gene: .
CDR3 DNA: TGTGCCAGCAGCCAGGCCTCCACCGGGGAGCTGTTTTTT
CDR3 protein: CASSQASTGELFF

J gene: TRBJ2-3
V gene: TRBV18
clone size: .
D gene: TRBD1
CDR3 DNA: TGTGCCAGCTCACCAGGACAGGATGGCACAGATACGCAGTATTTT
CDR3 protein: CASSPGQDGTDTQYF

J gene: TRBJ2-4
V gene: TRBV7-2
clone size: .
D gene: .
CDR3 DNA: TGTGCCAGCAGCCCCCGGGTAACCGGGAGAGCAAACATTCAGTACTTC
CDR3 protein: CASSPRVTGRANIQYF

J gene: TRBJ2-6
V gene: TRBV27
clone size: .
D gene: .
CDR3 DNA: TGTGCCAGCAGTTTTGCCCCGGGGAGCTGGGCTGGGGCCAACGTCCTGACTTTC
CDR3 protein: CASSFAPGSWAGANVLTF

J gene: TRBJ2-3
V gene: TRBV6-4
clone size: .
D gene: .
CDR3 DNA: TGTGCCAGCAGTGATCAGGCTAGCGGCACAGATACGCAGTATTTT
CDR3 protein: CASSDQASGTDTQYF

J gene: TRBJ2-7
V gene: TRBV18
clone size: .
D gene: TRBD2
CDR3 DNA: TGTGCCAGCTCCTTCTTTGGGAGGGAAATCCCCTACGAGCAGTACTTC
CDR3 protein: CASSFFGREIPYEQYF

J gene: TRBJ2-1
V gene: TRBV6-5
clone size: .
D gene: .
CDR3 DNA: TGTGCCAGCAGTAAGCCCCCGGGTTACTACAATGAGCAGTTCTTC
CDR3 protein: CASSKPPGYYNEQFF

J gene: TRBJ1-5
V gene: TRBV6-1
clone size: many
D gene: .
CDR3 DNA: TGTGCCAGCAGACCGGGTGGCAATCAGCCCCAGCATTTT
CDR3 protein: CASRPGGNQPQHF

J gene: TRBJ1-1
V gene: TRBV18
clone size: .
D gene: .
CDR3 DNA: TGTGCCAGCTCACGGGCGGAGGACACTGAAGCTTTCTTT
CDR3 protein: CASSRAEDTEAFF

J gene: TRBJ2-2
V gene: TRBV7-9
clone size: .
D gene: .
CDR3 DNA: TGTGCCAGCAGCTTAAGGGGGGCGCGAACCGGGGAGCTGTTTTTT
CDR3 protein: CASSLRGARTGELFF

J gene: TRBJ1-3
V gene: TRBV12-5
clone size: .
D gene: TRBD1
CDR3 DNA: TGTGCTAGTGGTTTCCCGAGGACAGGATACTCTGGAAACACCATATATTTT
CDR3 protein: CASGFPRTGYSGNTIYF

J gene: TRBJ2-1
V gene: TRBV28
clone size: .
D gene: TRBD2
CDR3 DNA: TGTGCCAGCAGTTTCCCAGCGGGAGGGGTTAGGGAGCAGTTCTTC
CDR3 protein: CASSFPAGGVREQFF

J gene: TRBJ2-5
V gene: TRBV12-5
clone size: .
D gene: .
CDR3 DNA: TGTGCTAGTGGTTTAAATCTCGTGGCGGGGACCCAAGAGACCCAGTACTTC
CDR3 protein: CASGLNLVAGTQETQYF

J gene: TRBJ1-1
V gene: TRBV5-5
clone size: .
D gene: .
CDR3 DNA: TGTGCCAGCAGTCGGGACCTGAACACTGAAGCTTTCTTT
CDR3 protein: CASSRDLNTEAFF

J gene: TRBJ1-2
V gene: TRBV18
clone size: .
D gene: .
CDR3 DNA: TGTGCCAGCTCACAAGCTGGACAGCCATCCTATGGCTACACCTTC
CDR3 protein: CASSQAGQPSYGYTF

J gene: TRBJ2-1
V gene: TRBV5-6
clone size: .
D gene: TRBD2
CDR3 DNA: TGTGCCAGCAGCTACCTTAGCGGGACCTACAATGAGCAGTTCTTC
CDR3 protein: CASSYLSGTYNEQFF

J gene: TRBJ2-2
V gene: TRBV6-5
clone size: few
D gene: .
CDR3 DNA: TGTGCCAGCAGTCCACAACAGTTCACCGGGGAGCTGTTTTTT
CDR3 protein: CASSPQQFTGELFF

J gene: TRBJ1-4
V gene: TRBV7-9
clone size: many
D gene: .
CDR3 DNA: TGTGCCAGCAGCCCGGAGCTGGAAAAACTGTTTTTT
CDR3 protein: CASSPELEKLFF

J gene: TRBJ1-1
V gene: TRBV7-9
clone size: .
D gene: .
CDR3 DNA: TGTGCCAGCAGCCCCGGGAACGGGAACACTGAAGCTTTCTTT
CDR3 protein: CASSPGNGNTEAFF